The 22 T cell receptor beta chains presented below share a single source sample, sequenced in a study of blood T cell repertoires in COVID-19 (dated by TCRdb to 2020 to 2021). The library was obtained by the immunoSEQ multiplex PCR assay. The clones in this table, taken by TCRdb from immuneACCESS, are in-frame only. Not every clone is retained; where verified, under half of the shortfall comes from an unresolved V gene, and the cause of the rest is unknown. This sample gives about 260,000 clones in total; approximately 84% of them show up just once. Jointly, the top ten make up about 2% of the sample. Material: peripheral blood. All receptors derive from an elderly woman with acute or convalescent COVID-19.

The chain links TRBV5-6 to TRBJ2-7; D possibly corresponds to TRBD2 (6 bases). V was clipped by 4 bases and J by 3 bases, with 20 bases between them. Germline CDR1 and CDR2: SGHDT and YYEEEE. The CDR3 sequence is 16 residues long. The CDR3 reads CASSPSIGGKGYEQYF. The DNA of the CDR3 is TGTGCCAGCAGCCCGTCTATTGGGGGGAAAGGCTACGAGCAGTACTTC.

The CDR3, as DNA: TGTGCCAGCAGTTACGAGACTGAAGCTTTCTTT. Translating it yields CASSYETEAFF. The V gene is TRBV6-5, the J gene TRBJ1-1; D is uncertain. The V end lost 2 bases, the J end lost 5 bases, and 3 bases lay between the germline ends. The length of the CDR3 is 11 residues. Germline V gene sequence: CDR1 MNHEY, CDR2 SVGAGI.

V and J are TRBV5-1 and TRBJ1-1, with D perhaps matching TRBD1 (6 bases). This CDR3 has 15 amino acids. V was pared by 0 bases and J by 0 bases, with 9 bases between. Germline values: CDR1 SGHRS, CDR2 YFSETQ. CDR3 sequence: CASSLADRLNTEAFF. CDR3 sequence (DNA): TGCGCCAGCAGCTTGGCCGACAGGTTGAACACTGAAGCTTTCTTT.

The chain couples TRBV5-4 to TRBJ1-4; TRBD1 matches 10 bases. This CDR3 is built from 14 residues. Germline CDR1 SGHNT, CDR2 YYREEE (reference sequence). V lost 4 bases and J lost 7; bases outside the gene matches: 4. The CDR3 nucleotides read TGTGCCAGCAGCGGAGGGGACAGGGGTGAAAAACTGTTTTTT. Residues: CASSGGDRGEKLFF. Drawing the rest from reference TRBV5-4 and TRBJ1-4, the complete variable domain is ETGVTQSPTHLIKTRGQQVTLRCSSQSGHNTVSWYQQALGQGPQFIFQYYREEENGRGNFPPRFSGLQFPNYSSELNVNALELDDSALYLCASSGGDRGEKLFFGSGTQLSVL.

CDR3 residues: CASRRLAGPANTGELFF. For the CDR3, the DNA is TGTGCCAGCAGAAGACTAGCGGGGCCCGCGAACACCGGGGAGCTGTTTTTT. The chain uses TRBV7-6 and TRBJ2-2; 11 bases agree with TRBD2. Germline CDR1 is SGHVS and CDR2 is FNYEAQ. With 6 bases clipped from V and 0 bases from J, the junction kept 6 bases outside the gene matches. CDR3 length equals 17 residues. Looking up the rest from reference TRBV7-6 and TRBJ2-2 gives the full variable domain: GAGVSQSPRYKVTKRGQDVALRCDPISGHVSLYWYRQALGQGPEFLTYFNYEAQQDKSGLPNDRFSAERPEGSISTLTIQRTEQRDSAMYRCASRRLAGPANTGELFFGEGSRLTVL.

This chain joins TRBV5-4 and TRBJ2-7, with D possibly TRBD2 on 6 matching bases. The CDR3 totals 15 residues. Germline CDR1 and CDR2: SGHNT and YYREEE (reference sequence). Trimming took off 4 bases at V and 0 bases at J, with 14 bases between the two ends. Here the CDR3 DNA reads TGTGCCAGCAGCCCCTCCCCCGGGGGCTCCTACGAGCAGTACTTC. Amino acids: CASSPSPGGSYEQYF.

The chain has TRBV9 and TRBJ2-2; weak D call: TRBD2 (5 bases). This CDR3 region has 16 residues. Trimming stripped 4 bases from V and 4 bases from J, with 17 bases between. Germline loops: CDR1 SGDLS, CDR2 YYNGEE. The CDR3 sequence is CASSPPLAGSTGELFF. The CDR3 region has the DNA TGTGCCAGCAGCCCCCCTCTGGCGGGCTCCACCGGGGAGCTGTTTTTT.

The chain recombines TRBV28 with TRBJ2-7; 11 nucleotides agree with TRBD2. Germline V lookup: CDR1 MDHEN, CDR2 SYDVKM. The CDR3 contains 17 residues. Trimming removed 2 bases from V and 9 bases from J; junction bases left unmatched: 15. The CDR3 coding sequence is TGTGCCAGCAGTTTACCCTTTGGGACTAGCGGCCCCAGTGGGCAGTACTTC. It codes for CASSLPFGTSGPSGQYF.

The chain employs TRBV7-7 and TRBJ2-1, with 8 bases that match TRBD2. The germline CDR1 and CDR2 sequences are SSHAT and FNYEAQ (reference sequence). The CDR3 runs to 16 residues. V shed 5 bases and J 8 bases; nucleotides not matched to a gene: 14. CDR3 sequence: CASSPGGGVVVHEQFF. DNA for the CDR3: TGTGCCAGCAGCCCGGGGGGGGGCGTGGTGGTACATGAGCAGTTCTTC.

V is TRBV5-4 and J is TRBJ2-5; 7 bases agree with TRBD2. The junction had 5 bases not matched to a gene; V was cut back by 6 bases and J by 3 bases. Germline CDR1 SGHNT, CDR2 YYREEE (reference sequence). The CDR3 extends over 13 amino acids. CDR3 nucleotides: TGTGCCAGCAACCCTCGGGGGGAAGAGACCCAGTACTTC. Translated: CASNPRGEETQYF. Based on the CDR3 plus reference TRBV5-4 and TRBJ2-5, the full variable domain is ETGVTQSPTHLIKTRGQQVTLRCSSQSGHNTVSWYQQALGQGPQFIFQYYREEENGRGNFPPRFSGLQFPNYSSELNVNALELDDSALYLCASNPRGEETQYFGPGTRLLVL.

The chain is built from TRBV7-2 and TRBJ2-7; 14 positions match TRBD2. CDR3 length: 16 amino acids. CDR1 SGHTA and CDR2 FQGNSA come from the germline V gene. J lost 5 bases, V lost 4 bases, and 7 bases had no gene match. The CDR3 coding sequence is TGTGCCAGCAGCTCCGGGACTAGCGGGAGAATCGACGAGCAGTACTTC. This gives the protein CASSSGTSGRIDEQYF.

V is TRBV28 and J is TRBJ2-3, with no clear D. CDR3 length equals 14 residues. V was trimmed by 7 bases and J by 0 bases, leaving 11 bases between them. Germline V gene lookup returns CDR1 MDHEN and CDR2 SYDVKM. The CDR3 here is CASTPHTSTDTQYF. The CDR3 coding sequence is TGTGCCAGCACCCCCCATACTAGCACAGATACGCAGTATTTT.

This sequence joins TRBV5-1 and TRBJ1-6; TRBD1 aligns across 7 bases. Germline V CDR1 and CDR2: SGHRS, YFSETQ. CDR3 size: 14 residues. The ends lost 4 bases at V and 7 bases at J; junction bases unmatched: 5. The CDR3 DNA follows: TGCGCCAGCAGCCTCGGGGACAGAAATTCACCCCTCCACTTT. It specifies CASSLGDRNSPLHF. Variable domain in full (rest from reference TRBV5-1 and TRBJ1-6): KAGVTQTPRYLIKTRGQQVTLSCSPISGHRSVSWYQQTPGQGLQFLFEYFSETQRNKGNFPGRFSGRQFSNSRSEMNVSTLELGDSALYLCASSLGDRNSPLHFGNGTRLTVT.

The sample holds one count of this clone. The genes are TRBV9 and TRBJ1-1, with TRBD1 as a possible D gene (5 bases). With 3 bases removed from V and 1 base from J, the gap between germline ends came to 10 bases. The CDR3 contains 14 residues. The germline V gene encodes CDR1 SGDLS and CDR2 YYNGEE. The CDR3 region has the DNA TGTGCCAGCAGCGCCCAAACAGGGAACACTGAAGCTTTCTTT. Amino acid sequence: CASSAQTGNTEAFF.

The sample holds one count of this clone. This chain connects TRBV18 to TRBJ2-2; perhaps TRBD1 as D (5 bases). The CDR3 length is 15 residues. CDR1 is KGHSH, CDR2 LQKENI, per germline. V lost 3 bases, J lost 3 bases, and 11 bases lay in between. The CDR3 DNA is TGTGCCAGCTCACCTGGCCAGGGTTACACCGGGGAGCTGTTTTTT. Its translation is CASSPGQGYTGELFF.

The V gene is TRBV29-1, the J gene TRBJ2-7, with 9 bases aligning to TRBD1. Germline trimming cut 2 bases from V and 6 bases from J; bases unmatched to any gene: 11. The CDR3 totals 15 residues. The germline V gene has CDR1 SQVTM and CDR2 ANQGSEA. For the CDR3, the DNA is TGCAGCGTTGAATCAGGCGACAGGGGGTACCGCGAGCAGTACTTC. It specifies CSVESGDRGYREQYF.

This chain connects TRBV18 to TRBJ1-5; 7 bases line up with TRBD1. V lost 4 bases, J lost 4 bases, and 7 bases stayed unmatched. The CDR3 consists of 15 residues. From germline, CDR1 is KGHSH and CDR2 LQKENI. CDR3: CASSLLGTDNQPQHF. CDR3 nucleotides: TGTGCCAGCTCACTGCTTGGGACAGATAATCAGCCCCAGCATTTT.

The chain carries TRBV6-5 and TRBJ2-5; D remains unclear. Germline loops: CDR1 MNHEY, CDR2 SVGAGI. The CDR3 is made up of 16 amino acids. V was clipped by 0 bases and J by 1 base, with 12 bases between them. The CDR3, as DNA: TGTGCCAGCAGTTACTCCACTGCAGGCCTCCAAGAGACCCAGTACTTC. This translates into CASSYSTAGLQETQYF.

The chain has TRBV7-9 and TRBJ2-2; TRBD2 aligns across 7 bases. The V gene's germline CDR1 is SEHNR and CDR2 FQNEAQ (reference sequence). V shed 7 bases, J shed 3 bases, and the junction held 11 bases outside the gene matches. The CDR3 sequence is 16 residues long. This CDR3 reads CASIPYEGRDTGELFF. The CDR3 region has the DNA TGTGCCAGCATCCCGTACGAGGGGAGGGACACCGGGGAGCTGTTTTTT.

The V and J genes are TRBV30 and TRBJ2-7; the D gene is possibly TRBD1 (5 bases). V shed 4 bases and J shed 0 bases, with 13 bases lying between them. The germline CDR1 and CDR2 sequences are GTSNPN and SVGIG (reference sequence). There are 14 residues in the CDR3. In DNA form, the CDR3 reads TGTGCCTGGACTTGGGGCGTCAGCTCCTACGAGCAGTACTTC. Translating gives CAWTWGVSSYEQYF.

This clone was counted once. In nucleotides, the CDR3 is TGTGCCAGCAGCGCCCCGGGACTAGCGTTAGAGACCCAGTACTTC. Residues: CASSAPGLALETQYF. This chain links TRBV9 with TRBJ2-5, with 10 bases matching TRBD2. The trim removed 3 bases at V and 4 bases at J, leaving 6 bases unmatched. The CDR3 contains 15 residues. CDR1 is SGDLS and CDR2 is YYNGEE in the germline V gene.

The rearrangement joins TRBV15 to TRBJ1-6, with no clear D. Germline V gene data show CDR1 as LNHNV and CDR2 as YYDKDF (reference sequence). V was clipped by 7 bases and J by 7 bases, with 14 bases between them. The CDR3 sequence is 14 residues long. The CDR3 protein is CATKGPRENSPLHF. CDR3 sequence (DNA): TGTGCCACCAAGGGTCCCCGGGAAAATTCACCCCTCCACTTT. The entire variable domain, with the rest obtained from reference TRBV15 and TRBJ1-6, is as follows: DAMVIQNPRYQVTQFGKPVTLSCSQTLNHNVMYWYQQKSSQAPKLLFHYYDKDFNNEADTPDNFQSRRPNTSFCFLDIRSPGLGDTAMYLCATKGPRENSPLHFGNGTRLTVT.